This T cell receptor beta chain appears in the sequencing data of a study of blood T cell repertoires in COVID-19. Study as a whole: Acute and convalescent COVID-19 samples came from the United States, Italy and Spain. The analysed material was cDNA or gDNA that came from T cells, B-cell-depleted T cells, or PBMCs.

As handled by the study authors: For nucleated cells, counts were estimated from reference gene primer amplification. Here immunoSEQ multiplex PCR was the method, and the copy in TCRdb shows in-frame clones only, minus some. The D gene and trimming were derived from the DNA, and the V and J assignments and clone size from that table. This sample has fewer than 200,000 clones, with 60% to 85% found just once. CDR1 SGHTA and CDR2 FQGTGA come from the germline V gene. The J segment lost 2 bases and the V segment lost 2 bases, leaving 3 bases of the junction unmatched. This CDR3 comprises 15 residues. Patients in Seattle were enrolled during active infection, then followed longitudinally.

V gene TRBV7-3 combines with J gene TRBJ2-3; 8 bases map to TRBD2. The clonotype originates from a woman in her sixties or seventies with COVID-19, enrolled during active disease. The specimen was peripheral blood. CDR3 in amino acids: CASSLFGLATDTQYF. The CDR3 DNA reads TGTGCCAGCAGCTTATTCGGACTAGCCACAGATACGCAGTATTTT.